A selection of T cell receptor beta chains follows, all from one sample in a study of lymphopenia after photon versus proton radiotherapy. Data came from immunoSEQ multiplex PCR; TCRdb stores just in-frame clones and leaves some out. The profile shows approximately 170,000 clones, 88% of them singletons. The sample consisted of peripheral blood, taken from a patient treated with photon-based radiotherapy. These receptors all come from a middle-aged man with gastric cancer. CDR3s include the opening cysteine and the closing phenylalanine or tryptophan. D genes are given only for firm matches. Expanded clones get a size class; other rows say once, few or many, or leave the size out.

v_gene: TRBV27
j_gene: TRBJ1-3
d_gene: NA
len: 18
abundance: NA
CDR3aa: CASSSLSRAGILGNTIYF
CDR3nt: TGTGCCAGCAGTTCCTTATCGAGGGCAGGGATACTAGGAAACACCATATATTTT

v_gene: TRBV19
j_gene: TRBJ2-3
d_gene: TRBD2
len: 15
abundance: NA
CDR3aa: CASSAAGGTTDTQYF
CDR3nt: TGTGCCAGTTCCGCGGCGGGAGGAACCACAGATACGCAGTATTTT

v_gene: TRBV19
j_gene: TRBJ2-1
d_gene: NA
len: 17
abundance: many
CDR3aa: CASTPSWTARSYNEQFF
CDR3nt: TGTGCCAGTACTCCAAGTTGGACAGCGCGCTCCTACAATGAGCAGTTCTTC

v_gene: TRBV30
j_gene: TRBJ2-2
d_gene: NA
len: 14
abundance: NA
CDR3aa: CAWLDQGWAGELFF
CDR3nt: TGTGCCTGGCTCGATCAGGGCTGGGCCGGGGAGCTGTTTTTT

v_gene: TRBV5-5
j_gene: TRBJ1-5
d_gene: NA
len: 16
abundance: NA
CDR3aa: CASSWGPPGSNQPQHF
CDR3nt: TGTGCCAGCAGCTGGGGACCGCCGGGTAGCAATCAGCCCCAGCATTTT

v_gene: TRBV18
j_gene: TRBJ2-5
d_gene: TRBD2
len: 15
abundance: once
CDR3aa: CASSPGGSLQETQYF
CDR3nt: TGTGCCAGCTCACCGGGCGGGAGCCTCCAAGAGACCCAGTACTTC

v_gene: TRBV18
j_gene: TRBJ2-6
d_gene: NA
len: 19
abundance: NA
CDR3aa: CASSPLTGTFSSGANVLTF
CDR3nt: TGTGCCAGCTCACCCCTCACCGGGACATTCTCCTCTGGGGCCAACGTCCTGACTTTC

v_gene: TRBV11-2
j_gene: TRBJ2-7
d_gene: NA
len: 11
abundance: NA
CDR3aa: CASSFGREQYF
CDR3nt: TGTGCCAGCAGCTTCGGAAGGGAGCAGTACTTC

v_gene: TRBV5-1
j_gene: TRBJ2-7
d_gene: NA
len: 13
abundance: NA
CDR3aa: CASSSSGTYEQYF
CDR3nt: TGCGCCAGCAGCTCTTCAGGGACCTACGAGCAGTACTTC

v_gene: TRBV6-6
j_gene: TRBJ1-5
d_gene: TRBD1
len: 14
abundance: NA
CDR3aa: CASRQTGLNQPQHF
CDR3nt: TGTGCCAGCAGGCAGACAGGGCTCAATCAGCCCCAGCATTTT

v_gene: TRBV19
j_gene: TRBJ2-1
d_gene: TRBD1
len: 16
abundance: once
CDR3aa: CASSARDRGTHNEQFF
CDR3nt: TGTGCCAGTAGTGCCCGTGACAGGGGGACACACAATGAGCAGTTCTTC

v_gene: TRBV5-4
j_gene: TRBJ2-2
d_gene: NA
len: 12
abundance: NA
CDR3aa: CASSLDPGELFF
CDR3nt: TGTGCCAGCAGCCTCGACCCCGGGGAGCTGTTTTTT

v_gene: TRBV5-1
j_gene: TRBJ2-1
d_gene: TRBD1
len: 14
abundance: NA
CDR3aa: CASSAGTGGNEQFF
CDR3nt: TGCGCCAGCAGCGCGGGGACAGGGGGTAACGAGCAGTTCTTC

v_gene: TRBV4-2
j_gene: TRBJ2-3
d_gene: TRBD2
len: 15
abundance: NA
CDR3aa: CASSPAWREGDTQYF
CDR3nt: TGTGCCAGCAGCCCAGCCTGGCGGGAGGGCGATACGCAGTATTTT

v_gene: TRBV7-6
j_gene: TRBJ2-1
d_gene: NA
len: 17
abundance: NA
CDR3aa: CASSLGGGGAGYNEQFF
CDR3nt: TGTGCCAGCAGCTTAGGGGGAGGAGGGGCAGGGTACAATGAGCAGTTCTTC

v_gene: TRBV9
j_gene: TRBJ2-1
d_gene: TRBD2
len: 17
abundance: few
CDR3aa: CASSDTGTSGPYNEQFF
CDR3nt: TGTGCCAGCAGCGACACCGGGACTAGCGGGCCCTACAATGAGCAGTTCTTC